Listed below are T cell receptor beta chains from one sample, sequenced in a study of T cell responses to AZD1222 COVID-19 vaccine. Clones were sequenced by immunoSEQ multiplex PCR, and TCRdb holds only the in-frame ones, with some missing. The sample carries around 260,000 clones, just over 90% recorded once. Sequencing was performed on peripheral blood, taken on day 0 of AZD1222 vaccination. These receptors were taken from an adult in good health. The CDR3 runs from the conserved cysteine through the conserved F or W. A D gene is named only where the DNA matches it firmly. Only some rows state a clone size, as once, few, many or a class for expanded clones.

clone size | J gene | V gene | D gene | CDR3 protein | CDR3 DNA
. | TRBJ1-1 | TRBV7-9 | . | CASAGGYDTEAFF | TGTGCCAGCGCGGGGGGGTATGACACTGAAGCTTTCTTT
. | TRBJ1-1 | TRBV30 | . | CACARGTMNTEAFF | TGTGCCTGCGCTAGGGGAACTATGAACACTGAAGCTTTCTTT
once | TRBJ1-2 | TRBV14 | TRBD1 | CASSQAGTGPYGYTF | TGTGCCAGCAGCCAAGCCGGGACAGGTCCCTATGGCTACACCTTC
. | TRBJ1-2 | TRBV7-8 | . | CASSFDPNYGYTF | TGTGCCAGCAGCTTCGACCCAAACTATGGCTACACCTTC
. | TRBJ1-1 | TRBV7-9 | . | CASSPPQNFEAFF | TGTGCCAGCAGCCCTCCACAGAACTTTGAAGCTTTCTTT
. | TRBJ2-3 | TRBV5-1 | . | CASSPWGRSTDTQYF | TGCGCCAGCAGCCCGTGGGGGAGGAGCACAGATACGCAGTATTTT
. | TRBJ1-2 | TRBV5-1 | . | CASNILPATRPSGYTF | TGCGCCAGCAACATTCTCCCCGCGACTCGGCCAAGTGGCTACACCTTC
. | TRBJ2-7 | TRBV28 | TRBD2 | CASSLSLGTSGGYEQYF | TGTGCCAGCAGTCTTTCCCTCGGGACTAGCGGGGGGTACGAGCAGTACTTC
few | TRBJ1-4 | TRBV7-6 | . | CASSLSTDRGEKLFF | TGTGCCAGCAGCTTATCAACAGATCGGGGGGAAAAACTGTTTTTT
. | TRBJ1-2 | TRBV5-5 | TRBD1 | CASSLDPGQGHYGYTF | TGTGCCAGCAGCTTGGATCCCGGACAGGGGCACTATGGCTACACCTTC
once | TRBJ1-1 | TRBV29-1 | . | CSVERVMNTEAFF | TGCAGCGTTGAAAGGGTCATGAACACTGAAGCTTTCTTT
once | TRBJ2-3 | TRBV19 | TRBD2 | CASSGRAESDTQYF | TGTGCCAGCAGCGGGAGGGCCGAGTCAGATACGCAGTATTTT
. | TRBJ2-3 | TRBV28 | TRBD2 | CASSLWGLAGSTDTQYF | TGTGCCAGCAGTTTATGGGGACTAGCGGGGAGCACAGATACGCAGTATTTT
. | TRBJ1-4 | TRBV3-1/TRBV3-2 | . | CASSQPETSRKLFF | TGTGCCAGCAGCCAACCAGAGACTTCCAGAAAACTGTTTTTT
. | TRBJ2-7 | TRBV6-5 | TRBD1 | CAHSRTGPYEQYF | TGTGCCCATTCCAGGACAGGACCCTACGAGCAGTACTTC
. | TRBJ1-1 | TRBV28 | TRBD1 | CASTGTGLTEAFF | TGTGCCAGCACCGGGACAGGCCTCACTGAAGCTTTCTTT
. | TRBJ1-2 | TRBV18 | . | CASSPPSGANYGYTF | TGTGCCAGCTCACCACCATCAGGGGCTAACTATGGCTACACCTTC
. | TRBJ1-4 | TRBV5-1 | . | CASSPQGGEKLFF | TGCGCCAGCAGCCCCCAGGGAGGTGAAAAACTGTTTTTT
once | TRBJ1-1 | TRBV10-3 | TRBD1 | CAASGQGSNTEAFF | TGTGCCGCCTCGGGACAGGGCTCTAACACTGAAGCTTTCTTT
. | TRBJ2-3 | TRBV9 | TRBD2 | CASSVDSSGSPPHF | TGTGCCAGCAGCGTAGACTCTAGCGGGAGCCCCCCCCATTTT
. | TRBJ2-2 | TRBV30 | TRBD2 | CAWSGGSWTGELFF | TGTGCCTGGTCCGGGGGGAGTTGGACCGGGGAGCTGTTTTTT
. | TRBJ1-1 | TRBV5-1 | . | CASSLGFTLNTEAFF | TGCGCCAGCAGCTTGGGCTTCACATTGAACACTGAAGCTTTCTTT
. | TRBJ1-5 | TRBV3-1/TRBV3-2 | . | CASSQGLDQPQHF | TGTGCCAGCAGCCAAGGTCTGGATCAGCCCCAGCATTTT
. | TRBJ1-2 | TRBV25-1 | . | CASSEAAPSYGYTF | TGTGCCAGCAGTGAAGCGGCCCCGTCCTATGGCTACACCTTC
. | TRBJ1-5 | TRBV7-2 | TRBD1 | CASSPGTVQGQPQHF | TGTGCCAGCAGCCCGGGGACAGTCCAGGGACAGCCCCAGCATTTT
. | TRBJ1-1 | TRBV28 | . | CASSPTVGGGDTEAFF | TGTGCCAGCAGCCCTACCGTGGGGGGCGGTGACACTGAAGCTTTCTTT